Given below is one T cell receptor beta chain in context. TCRdb independently ran MiXCR on the 5' RACE reads; one entry per CDR3 protein. This table holds tens of thousands of distinct CDR3 sequences, roughly 7.7% found once. V lost 1 base to trimming and J lost 0 bases, with 6 bases between them. CDR3 length: 13 amino acids. In germline, CDR1 is DFQATT, CDR2 SNEGSKA (reference sequence). The source of the sample is a study of T cells after yellow fever vaccination. The source of this sequence is a man aged 30-40 years who received the YFV17D yellow fever vaccine. The rearrangement joins TRBV20-1 to TRBJ1-1; D remains unclear. Source: CD8+ T cells sorted from PBMCs, taken on the day of the yellow fever booster vaccination. The CDR3 region is CSARGGMNTEAFF. Written as DNA, the CDR3 is TGCAGTGCTAGAGGCGGCATGAACACTGAAGCTTTCTTT.